This is a list of T cell receptor beta chains from one sample in a study of blood T cell repertoires in COVID-19. Method: immunoSEQ multiplex PCR; TCRdb's copy keeps in-frame clones and lacks some. There are roughly 170,000 clones in the sample; approximately 79% occur only once, and 8% to 8.5% lies in the top ten. The sample comprised peripheral blood. The receptor set was obtained from a woman aged 55-70 years with COVID-19, enrolled during active disease. The CDR3 runs from the conserved cysteine through the conserved F or W. The D gene is left open where the match is weak. Clone size is shown for a subset of rows, as once, few, many or a class of expanded clone.

.	TRBD1	TRBV19	TRBJ1-3	TGTGCCAGTAGTACCCCTGGGACAGCGAGTCCCTCTGGAAACACCATATATTTT	CASSTPGTASPSGNTIYF
.	.	TRBV5-6	TRBJ2-3	TGTGCCAGCAGCTTGGTAGGCGGGTCTGCAGATACGCAGTATTTT	CASSLVGGSADTQYF
.	TRBD1	TRBV7-2	TRBJ2-5	TGTGCCAGCAGCCGCACCCGGGACAGGGGACTGGAGACCCAGTACTTC	CASSRTRDRGLETQYF
.	TRBD2	TRBV18	TRBJ2-3	TGTGCCAGCTCACCAGAGACTAGCGGGGGGGCCCCAGATACGCAGTATTTT	CASSPETSGGAPDTQYF
.	.	TRBV5-6	TRBJ2-7	TGTGCCAGCAGCTCCAGGGTTAACGCCTACGAGCAGTACTTC	CASSSRVNAYEQYF
.	TRBD1	TRBV10-3	TRBJ1-2	TGTGCCATTGCCTCCGGGACAGATGGCTACACCTTC	CAIASGTDGYTF
.	.	TRBV30	TRBJ2-7	TGTGCCTGGAGTGAAACCACAAGGAGCGAGCAGTACTTC	CAWSETTRSEQYF
.	TRBD2	TRBV19	TRBJ2-5	TGTGCCAGTAGTCGGACTAGCGGGGTTCAAGAGACCCAGTACTTC	CASSRTSGVQETQYF
.	TRBD1	TRBV7-9	TRBJ2-1	TGTGCCAGCAGCCCTAGGTGGGACAGGGGGCATGAGCAGTTCTTC	CASSPRWDRGHEQFF
.	.	TRBV19	TRBJ1-5	TGTGCCAGTAGTAGACCAGGCGCCCTGGTCGAGCAGCCCCAGCATTTT	CASSRPGALVEQPQHF
.	TRBD2	TRBV2	TRBJ2-3	TGTGCCAGCGGGAAGCGGGACCTCACAGATACGCAGTATTTT	CASGKRDLTDTQYF
.	.	TRBV5-1	TRBJ1-1	TGCGCCAGCAGCTTGGTTTTTTTCGCGCGGAACACTGAAGCTTTCTTT	CASSLVFFARNTEAFF
many	.	TRBV28	TRBJ1-6	TGTGCCAGCAGTTCAGGGTATCGGAATTCACCCCTCCACTTT	CASSSGYRNSPLHF
.	TRBD1	TRBV27	TRBJ1-5	TGTGCCAGCAGTCCTTCGACAGGGGATAGCAATCAGCCCCAGCATTTT	CASSPSTGDSNQPQHF
.	TRBD2	TRBV7-6	TRBJ2-1	TGTGCCAGCAGCCGGACTAGCGGGAGCTACAATGAGCAGTTCTTC	CASSRTSGSYNEQFF
.	.	TRBV7-9	TRBJ1-1	TGTGCCAGCAGCTTCAGGTGGGCATTCAAAGCTTTCTTT	CASSFRWAFKAFF
once	.	TRBV28	TRBJ1-2	TGTGCCAGCAGTTCGGTCTATGGCTACACCTTC	CASSSVYGYTF
.	.	TRBV3-1/TRBV3-2	TRBJ2-4	TGTGCCAGCAGCCAAGATCGGGGGGCTAGGGCCAAAAACATTCAGTACTTC	CASSQDRGARAKNIQYF
.	TRBD1	TRBV11-2	TRBJ2-2	TGTGCCAGCAGCTGGCGGACAGGGGCCGGGGAGCTGTTTTTT	CASSWRTGAGELFF
.	TRBD2	TRBV10-2	TRBJ2-7	TGCGCCAGCACAACACTAGCGGGGGCTGCCTACGAGCAGTACTTC	CASTTLAGAAYEQYF
.	.	TRBV28	TRBJ1-3	TGTGCCAGCAGTGTCCGGGTCCTTGGAAACACCATATATTTT	CASSVRVLGNTIYF
once	.	TRBV30	TRBJ1-2	TGTGCCTGGAGTGTATCGGGGAACCTAGGAAAATATGGCTACACCTTC	CAWSVSGNLGKYGYTF
.	.	TRBV12-3/TRBV12-4	TRBJ1-1	TGTGCCAGCAGCCCTCTCCGGGATACTGAAGCTTTCTTT	CASSPLRDTEAFF
.	TRBD2	TRBV7-8	TRBJ2-5	TGTGCCAGCAGCTCCCTTAAGTTAGCGGGGGAAGAGACCCAGTACTTC	CASSSLKLAGEETQYF
.	TRBD1	TRBV19	TRBJ2-7	TGTGCCAGTAGTCCCTTCCGGACAGGGGGCGGGTACGAGCAGTACTTC	CASSPFRTGGGYEQYF
.	TRBD1	TRBV3-1/TRBV3-2	TRBJ1-1	TGTGCCAGCAGCCAAACTTGGGACAGCTCCGGAGCTTTCTTT	CASSQTWDSSGAFF